These T cell receptor beta chains were read from a single sample in a study of early T cells in non-severe SARS-CoV-2 infection. TCRdb recomputed calls from the 5' RACE reads with MiXCR, one row per CDR3 protein. The table shows tens of thousands of distinct CDR3 sequences, with around 12% occurring only once. Sequences were obtained from whole blood. The receptors were gathered from an adult who was a healthcare worker with PCR-confirmed SARS-CoV-2 infection or an uninfected control (not recorded which). Each CDR3 is given with its conserved first and last residue. D genes are given only for firm matches. A clone size is listed for some rows: how often the clone was seen (once, few, many), or a class if it is expanded.

size	V	D	J	DNA	CDR3
many	TRBV19	-	TRBJ1-5	TGTGCCAGTAGTATCCACGGACGGAACAATCAGCCCCAGCATTTT	CASSIHGRNNQPQHF
-	TRBV4-1	TRBD2	TRBJ2-3	TGCGCCAGCAGCCACCCCCAGCGGGATGTTGGAGATACGCAGTATTTT	CASSHPQRDVGDTQYF
-	TRBV29-1	-	TRBJ1-2	TGCAGCATGGACAGCCTAGGCTATGGCTACACCTTC	CSMDSLGYGYTF
few	TRBV20-1	-	TRBJ2-5	TGCAGTGCTAGAGCCTTAGAGGAGACCCAGTACTTC	CSARALEETQYF
many	TRBV6-2/TRBV6-3	-	TRBJ2-2	TGTGCCAGTACTCCTATAGCGAACACCGGGGAGCTGTTTTTT	CASTPIANTGELFF
once	TRBV3-1	-	TRBJ2-3	TGTGCCAGCAGCCAAGTCTCCTCGGGCGCAGATACGCAGTATTTT	CASSQVSSGADTQYF
-	TRBV6-2/TRBV6-3	-	TRBJ2-1	TGTGCCAGCAGTTCCCCCGCAGGCGGGAACTATGAGCAGTTCTTC	CASSSPAGGNYEQFF
many	TRBV12-3/TRBV12-4	-	TRBJ1-6	TGTGCCAGCTGCCGTTGGGGCTTCAATTCACCCCTCCACTTT	CASCRWGFNSPLHF
many	TRBV4-2	-	TRBJ2-3	TGTGCCAGCAGCCAAGAAAATACAAGTAGCGCAGATACGCAGTATTTT	CASSQENTSSADTQYF
many	TRBV30	-	TRBJ2-3	TGTGCCTGGAGTTGGGTGGGAGACACAGATACGCAGTATTTT	CAWSWVGDTDTQYF
many	TRBV6-5	-	TRBJ1-3	TGTGCCAGCAGTTACTCGGACAGCACTGAAAACACCATATATTTT	CASSYSDSTENTIYF
many	TRBV29-1	TRBD1	TRBJ2-1	TGCAGCGTTGGAGGACAGGGTACAGGTGAGCAGTTCTTC	CSVGGQGTGEQFF
many	TRBV5-1	-	TRBJ2-1	TGCGCCAGCAGCTATAGTTGGAATGAGCAGTTCTTC	CASSYSWNEQFF
many	TRBV4-3	TRBD2	TRBJ2-3	TGCGCCAGCAGCCCCTCGTCTAGCGGGAGAACAGATACGCAGTATTTT	CASSPSSSGRTDTQYF
many	TRBV27	TRBD1	TRBJ2-2	TGTGCCAGCAGTTTTTCCGGGACAGGGCTCGGGGAGCTGTTTTTT	CASSFSGTGLGELFF
few	TRBV20-1	TRBD2	TRBJ2-1	TGCAGTGCTATTGGGACTATTAATGAGCAGTTCTTC	CSAIGTINEQFF
many	TRBV7-8	TRBD1	TRBJ1-5	TGTGCCAGCAGAAAGGACAGGGGACGGCATCAGCCCCAGCATTTT	CASRKDRGRHQPQHF
-	TRBV4-3	-	TRBJ2-7	TGCGCCAGCAGCCACGTCCCAGGAGGGTCCTACGAGCAGTACTTC	CASSHVPGGSYEQYF
many	TRBV12-3/TRBV12-4	TRBD1	TRBJ2-7	TGTGCCAGCAGTCCCAAGACGACAGGGGGCAGCTCCTACGAGCAGTACTTC	CASSPKTTGGSSYEQYF
few	TRBV28	-	TRBJ2-3	TGTGCCAGCAGTTATGGCGGGACAGATACGCAGTATTTT	CASSYGGTDTQYF
few	TRBV3-1	-	TRBJ2-7	TGTGCCAGCAGCCTGAAGGGAGGAGGTTCTCACGAGCAGTACTTC	CASSLKGGGSHEQYF
many	TRBV6-4	-	TRBJ2-1	TGTGCCAGCTCCGTTGGGGGGAACTCCTACAATGAGCAGTTCTTC	CASSVGGNSYNEQFF
-	TRBV2	-	TRBJ2-7	TGTGCCAGCAGCCCCGTTAGGGGGATTGGTCGGTACTTC	CASSPVRGIGRYF
many	TRBV29-1	-	TRBJ1-1	TGCAGCGCGGGGGCTCACACTGAAGCTTTCTTT	CSAGAHTEAFF
many	TRBV12-5	TRBD1	TRBJ1-2	TGTGCTAGTGCCCCCGACAGGGGTTATGGCTACACCTTC	CASAPDRGYGYTF
many	TRBV27	-	TRBJ2-7	TGTGCCAGCAGTTTATCTGGCCAGCCTACCTACGAGCAGTACTTC	CASSLSGQPTYEQYF
few	TRBV3-1	-	TRBJ2-5	TGTGCCAGCAGCCAAGTAAATTTGAGTAAGAGCGGCGGGGAGACCCAGTACTTC	CASSQVNLSKSGGETQYF
many	TRBV3-1	TRBD1	TRBJ1-2	TGTGCCAGCAGCCAAGAATTTGGGACAGGGGCTAATGGCTACACCTTC	CASSQEFGTGANGYTF
many	TRBV6-5	-	TRBJ2-7	TGTGCCAGCAGTTACGGATCACTCAACGAGCAGTACTTC	CASSYGSLNEQYF
many	TRBV5-1	-	TRBJ1-1	TGCGCCAGCAGCCGGGGGACTATCCAGGAGGCTGAAGCTTTCTTT	CASSRGTIQEAEAFF
many	TRBV29-1	-	TRBJ1-2	TGCAGCGTTGATGAGAGGGGGGCATCTAACTATGGCTACACCTTC	CSVDERGASNYGYTF
-	TRBV9	TRBD1	TRBJ2-1	TGTGCCAGCAGCCTAGGGGACAGCCACAATGAGCAGTTCTTC	CASSLGDSHNEQFF
many	TRBV20-1	TRBD1	TRBJ1-4	TGCAGTGCTAGAGACAGGGGGCCGGGGGAAAAACTGTTTTTT	CSARDRGPGEKLFF
many	TRBV7-2	-	TRBJ2-7	TGTGCCAGCAGCTTAGCGCGCAGGGGAGGCTACGAGCAGTACTTC	CASSLARRGGYEQYF
many	TRBV27	-	TRBJ1-6	TGTGCCAGCAGTTTATCGGGGTACAGAGAATCACCCCTCCACTTT	CASSLSGYRESPLHF
many	TRBV10-2	-	TRBJ2-7	TGCGCCAGCAGTGTAAATCCCGGTTCCTACGAGCAGTACTTC	CASSVNPGSYEQYF
many	TRBV4-2	-	TRBJ2-2	TGTGCCAGCAGCCAAGGAGACACGGACACCGGGGAGCTGTTTTTT	CASSQGDTDTGELFF
many	TRBV2	-	TRBJ2-1	TGTGCCAGCAAAATTCCCCTCAATGAGCAGTTCTTC	CASKIPLNEQFF